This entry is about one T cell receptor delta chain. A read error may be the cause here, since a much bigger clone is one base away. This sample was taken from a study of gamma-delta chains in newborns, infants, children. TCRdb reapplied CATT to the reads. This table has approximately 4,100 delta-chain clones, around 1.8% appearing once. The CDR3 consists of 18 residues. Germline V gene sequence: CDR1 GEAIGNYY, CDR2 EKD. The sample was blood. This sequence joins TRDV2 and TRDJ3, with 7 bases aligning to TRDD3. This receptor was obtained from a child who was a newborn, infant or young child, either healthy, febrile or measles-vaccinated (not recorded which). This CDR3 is CACDTGGPLDWDTRLMFF. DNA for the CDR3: TGTGCCTGTGACACTGGGGGACCCTTGGACTGGGACACCCGACTGATGTTTTTC.